The 32 T cell receptor beta chains below come from one sample, sequenced in a study of blood T cell repertoires in COVID-19 (TCRdb year 2020). The library was made by the immunoSEQ multiplex PCR assay. Drawn from immuneACCESS, this table holds only the in-frame rearrangements with V and J called that TCRdb kept. Clones are partly lost; checked studies trace under half to an unresolved V gene and leave the rest unexplained. Recorded for this sample are about 31,000 clones; 86% of them occurred a single time. The ten largest clones represent more than 20% of the sample. Sequenced: peripheral blood. Receptors originate from a human donor with active COVID-19. The donor label of this sample is uncertain.

V is TRBV19 and J is TRBJ2-2; 12 positions agree with TRBD2. Trimming took 5 bases from V and 4 from J; bases not matched to a gene: 2. Per germline, CDR1 LNHDA and CDR2 SQIVND (reference sequence). CDR3 length: 15 residues. The CDR3 DNA is TGTGCCAGTAGTCTACTAGCGGGGGGCACCGGGGAGCTGTTTTTT. Translating it yields CASSLLAGGTGELFF.

The chain is built from TRBV27 and TRBJ1-1; 12 bases are a match to TRBD1. Per germline, CDR1 MNHEY and CDR2 SMNVEV (reference sequence). This CDR3 contains 17 residues. V lost 0 bases, J lost 3 bases, and 5 bases stayed unmatched. In DNA, the CDR3 is TGTGCCAGCAGTTTATCCGGGACAGGGGGCCTCTACACTGAAGCTTTCTTT. Its translation: CASSLSGTGGLYTEAFF.

This rearrangement joins TRBV20-1 to TRBJ1-2; D is perhaps TRBD1 (5 bases). Trimming took 5 bases from V and 10 from J, leaving 14 bases between them. Germline CDR1 reads DFQATT; CDR2 reads SNEGSKA (reference sequence). CDR3 length: 11 residues. In nucleotides, the CDR3 is TGCAGTGCTGGGGCGCCGGTTGACTACACCTTC. Residues: CSAGAPVDYTF.

The chain couples TRBV7-8 to TRBJ1-1, with a weak D call TRBD1 (6 bases). Trimming left V 1 base short and J 0 bases short, with 15 bases between. Germline V gene lookup returns CDR1 SGHVS and CDR2 FQNEAQ. The CDR3 covers 17 residues. The CDR3 spells CASSLVLQGEMNTEAFF. In DNA form, the CDR3 reads TGTGCCAGCAGCTTAGTCTTACAGGGAGAAATGAACACTGAAGCTTTCTTT.

The chain couples TRBV9 to TRBJ1-2, with 9 nucleotides matching TRBD1. Losses at the gene ends were 3 bases for V and 6 bases for J; bases not matched to a gene: 12. Per the germline V gene, CDR1 is SGDLS and CDR2 is YYNGEE. The CDR3 is made up of 16 amino acids. CDR3 region: CASSASGQGGVDGYTF. The CDR3 DNA sequence: TGTGCCAGCAGCGCCTCGGGACAGGGAGGAGTCGATGGCTACACCTTC.

V usage is TRBV27 and J usage is TRBJ2-7; a weak D match, TRBD1 (6 bases). V lost 5 bases and J 3 bases, leaving 11 bases between the germline ends. Germline CDR1 MNHEY, CDR2 SMNVEV (reference sequence). This CDR3 region has 13 residues. The CDR3 region has the DNA TGTGCCAGCAGTGGGACACTGAACTACGAGCAGTACTTC. Its translation: CASSGTLNYEQYF.

The sample holds one count of this clone. The gene calls are TRBV3-1 (or the pseudogene TRBV3-2) and TRBJ2-2, with TRBD2 as a possible D gene (6 bases). Trimming left V 1 base short and J 7 bases short, with 10 bases between. The length of the CDR3 is 14 residues. CDR1 LGHDT and CDR2 YNNKEL come from the germline V gene (reference sequence). As DNA, the CDR3 is TGTGCCAGCAGCCAAGGACTAGGAGTCGGGGAGCTGTTTTTT. Its translation is CASSQGLGVGELFF.

The chain links TRBV5-6 to TRBJ2-5; perhaps TRBD2 as D (5 bases). Trimming removed 1 base from V and 1 base from J, with 5 bases in between. The CDR3 is 13 residues long. The germline CDR1 and CDR2 sequences are SGHDT and YYEEEE. The CDR3 sequence: CASSLSGQETQYF. As DNA, the CDR3 is TGTGCCAGCAGCTTGAGCGGCCAAGAGACCCAGTACTTC.

This clone was seen more than once but under ten times. The chain recombines TRBV2 with TRBJ2-7; a possible D gene is TRBD1 (6 bases). Germline V CDR1 and CDR2: SNHLY, FYNNEI. The CDR3 sequence is 14 residues long. V lost 2 bases to trimming and J lost 2 bases, with 10 bases between them. CDR3 bases: TGTGCCAGCAGTGAACTCGGACAGCCCTACGAGCAGTACTTC. Protein: CASSELGQPYEQYF. Full variable domain (remainder filled in from reference TRBV2 and TRBJ2-7): EPEVTQTPSHQVTQMGQEVILRCVPISNHLYFYWYRQILGQKVEFLVSFYNNEISEKSEIFDDQFSVERPDGSNFTLKIRSTKLEDSAMYFCASSELGQPYEQYFGPGTRLTVT.

The chain has TRBV11-1 and TRBJ2-5, with D unclear. The CDR3 runs 15 residues. The germline V gene encodes CDR1 SGHAT and CDR2 FQDESV (reference sequence). V was trimmed by 5 bases and J by 5 bases, leaving 18 bases between them. The DNA of the CDR3 is TGTGCCAGCAGCCTCCCCGACTCGACGGGTGAGACCCAGTACTTC. It translates to CASSLPDSTGETQYF.

V usage is TRBV6-1 and J usage is TRBJ2-1; TRBD2 matches at 10 bases. The CDR3 consists of 16 residues. Germline values: CDR1 MNHNS, CDR2 SASEGT. V lost 0 bases to trimming and J lost 6 bases; unmatched junction nucleotides: 5. The CDR3 reads CASSEAASGGFNEQFF. The CDR3 DNA reads TGTGCCAGCAGTGAAGCGGCTAGCGGGGGTTTCAATGAGCAGTTCTTC.

The sample holds one count of this clone. The genes are TRBV5-4 and TRBJ2-7, with 10 positions matching TRBD1. There are 15 residues in the CDR3. Germline V lookup: CDR1 SGHNT, CDR2 YYREEE (reference sequence). J lost 2 bases, V lost 4 bases, and 6 bases had no gene match. CDR3 bases: TGTGCCAGCAGCGCCGGGGACAGGGGCCCCTACGAGCAGTACTTC. Encoded protein: CASSAGDRGPYEQYF.

Here the CDR3 reads CASGASGSYEQYF. Here the CDR3 DNA reads TGTGCCAGCGGGGCTTCCGGATCCTACGAGCAGTACTTC. The chain uses TRBV2 and TRBJ2-7, with a tentative D call TRBD1 (5 bases). CDR1 is SNHLY and CDR2 is FYNNEI in the germline V gene. The CDR3 has 13 amino acids. V was clipped by 8 bases and J by 1 base, with 12 bases between them. The full variable domain, completed using reference TRBV2 and TRBJ2-7, is EPEVTQTPSHQVTQMGQEVILRCVPISNHLYFYWYRQILGQKVEFLVSFYNNEISEKSEIFDDQFSVERPDGSNFTLKIRSTKLEDSAMYFCASGASGSYEQYFGPGTRLTVT.

The chain uses TRBV7-9 and TRBJ2-5, with 7 bases matching TRBD2. This CDR3 has 15 residues. The V gene's germline CDR1 is SEHNR and CDR2 FQNEAQ (reference sequence). V gave up 5 bases and J gave up 2 bases; unmatched junction bases: 8. Here the CDR3 reads CASSPPGGLQETQYF. As DNA, the CDR3 is TGTGCCAGCAGCCCCCCGGGGGGACTGCAAGAGACCCAGTACTTC.

Only a few counts were recorded for this clone. V and J are TRBV30 and TRBJ1-1; D uncertain. Trimming took off 3 bases at V and 3 bases at J, with 14 bases between the two ends. Germline V gene sequence: CDR1 GTSNPN, CDR2 SVGIG (reference sequence). CDR3 length: 14 amino acids. The CDR3 DNA reads TGTGCCTGGAGCAATGGGGTCGGGGACACTGAAGCTTTCTTT. Translating it yields CAWSNGVGDTEAFF.

CDR3: CASSLGGNGLYGYTF. The DNA of the CDR3 is TGTGCCAGCAGCTTGGGAGGGAACGGGCTATATGGCTACACCTTC. J is TRBJ1-2 and V is TRBV5-4; D not certain. Trimming took off 0 bases at V and 5 bases at J, with 14 bases between the two ends. The CDR3 consists of 15 residues. Germline V CDR1 and CDR2: SGHNT, YYREEE (reference sequence). Looking up the rest from reference TRBV5-4 and TRBJ1-2 gives the full variable domain: ETGVTQSPTHLIKTRGQQVTLRCSSQSGHNTVSWYQQALGQGPQFIFQYYREEENGRGNFPPRFSGLQFPNYSSELNVNALELDDSALYLCASSLGGNGLYGYTFGSGTRLTVV.

This chain uses TRBV11-2 with TRBJ2-5; unclear D gene. CDR1 is SGHAT and CDR2 is FQNNGV in the germline V gene. The CDR3 loop spans 13 amino acids. V shed 2 bases and J shed 2 bases, with 6 bases lying between them. The CDR3 DNA is TGTGCCAGCAGCTTACAACAGCAAGAGACCCAGTACTTC. Protein: CASSLQQQETQYF. The whole variable domain, remainder taken from reference TRBV11-2 and TRBJ2-5, is EAGVAQSPRYKIIEKRQSVAFWCNPISGHATLYWYQQILGQGPKLLIQFQNNGVVDDSQLPKDRFSAERLKGVDSTLKIQPAKLEDSAVYLCASSLQQQETQYFGPGTRLLVL.

This clone was recorded only once. The gene calls are TRBV5-1 and TRBJ2-7, with 12 bases lining up with TRBD2. Germline V lookup: CDR1 SGHRS, CDR2 YFSETQ. J lost 6 bases, V lost 7 bases, and 5 bases had no gene match. The CDR3 runs 13 residues. Here the CDR3 DNA reads TGCGCCAGCGGGCGGACTAGCGGGACCGAGCAGTACTTC. Protein product: CASGRTSGTEQYF.

The chain uses TRBV10-3 and TRBJ2-1; TRBD1 aligns across 7 bases. After removal of 7 bases from V and 10 bases from J, the junction contained 4 bases not matched to a gene. This CDR3 region has 11 residues. Germline V gives CDR1 ENHRY, CDR2 SYGVKD. The CDR3 DNA sequence: TGTGCCATCACGGCAGGGGGAGAGCAGTTCTTC. Its protein product is CAITAGGEQFF.

The table lists this clone with a few counts. The rearrangement uses TRBV5-5 and TRBJ2-7; TRBD2 aligns across 12 bases. Germline V gene sequence: CDR1 SGHKS, CDR2 YYEKEE (reference sequence). This CDR3 is 18 amino acids long. V trimming: 4 bases; J trimming: 4 bases; junction bases outside the gene matches: 15. CDR3: CASSLGLAGGPKGYEQYF. CDR3 nucleotides: TGTGCCAGCAGCCTCGGTCTAGCGGGAGGGCCGAAGGGGTACGAGCAGTACTTC.

The V call is TRBV6-6, the J call TRBJ2-7; TRBD1 matches 9 bases. CDR3 length: 13 amino acids. V shed 6 bases, J shed 2 bases, and the junction held 2 bases outside the gene matches. CDR1 and CDR2 (germline): MNHNY, SVGAGI (reference sequence). The CDR3 spells CASRDRGAYEQYF. The CDR3 nucleotides read TGTGCCAGCAGGGACAGGGGTGCCTACGAGCAGTACTTC.

V usage is TRBV7-2 and J usage is TRBJ2-7; 16 nucleotides agree with TRBD2. The CDR3 is made up of 15 amino acids. The trim removed 4 bases at V and 9 bases at J, leaving 6 bases unmatched. In germline, CDR1 is SGHTA, CDR2 FQGNSA. DNA of the CDR3: TGTGCCAGCAGCTCTGGGACTAGCGGGAGGGCCGGGCAGTACTTC. Protein: CASSSGTSGRAGQYF.

The rearrangement uses TRBV5-4 and TRBJ2-7, with 7 nucleotides matching TRBD1. Per germline, CDR1 SGHNT and CDR2 YYREEE (reference sequence). This CDR3 comprises 15 residues. The V gene end was trimmed by 4 bases and the J gene end by 2 bases; junction bases not matched to a gene: 9. CDR3 region: CASSPTGSPPYEQYF. CDR3 DNA: TGTGCCAGCAGCCCGACAGGGTCCCCGCCCTACGAGCAGTACTTC.

V and J are TRBV6-5 and TRBJ2-7, with D tentatively TRBD1 (5 bases). Germline V gene lookup returns CDR1 MNHEY and CDR2 SVGAGI. This CDR3 has 13 amino acids. Trimming shortened V by 8 bases and J by 7 bases, and 18 bases separated the two germline ends. CDR3 protein: CASLIGVRGEQYF. The CDR3 DNA sequence: TGTGCCAGCCTGATAGGGGTAAGAGGTGAGCAGTACTTC.

The rearrangement uses TRBV12-3 or TRBV12-4 and TRBJ1-1; no clear D. The CDR3 extends over 13 amino acids. Trimming removed 11 bases at V and 4 bases at J, with 17 bases between. CDR3 region: CACWRSLGTEAFF. In DNA form, the CDR3 reads TGTGCCTGTTGGAGGTCTCTCGGCACTGAAGCTTTCTTT.

The CDR3 region has the DNA TGTGCCAGCAGCTTCAGTCAGAATCCCGGAAACACCATATATTTT. Translation gives CASSFSQNPGNTIYF. The genes are TRBV7-2 and TRBJ1-3; unclear D gene. The CDR3 is 15 residues long. Per germline, CDR1 SGHTA and CDR2 FQGNSA. V gave up 3 bases and J gave up 4 bases, with 13 bases separating them.

This clone showed up just once. V and J are TRBV19 and TRBJ2-7; D not certain. Germline CDR1 and CDR2: LNHDA and SQIVND (reference sequence). Trimming left V 4 bases short and J 2 bases short, with 15 bases between. The CDR3 has 15 amino acids. Written as DNA, the CDR3 is TGTGCCAGTAGTACGGAGAATTATGGAGCCTACGAGCAGTACTTC. Its protein product is CASSTENYGAYEQYF.

V gene TRBV7-6 combines with J gene TRBJ2-5; TRBD2 agrees at 9 bases. The CDR3 runs 17 residues. Unmatched junction bases numbered 7, after V lost 1 base and J lost 1 base. Germline values: CDR1 SGHVS, CDR2 FNYEAQ. The CDR3 spells CASSLGLAGSFQETQYF. The CDR3 coding sequence is TGTGCCAGCAGCTTAGGGCTAGCGGGGAGCTTCCAAGAGACCCAGTACTTC.

The J gene is TRBJ2-3, the V gene TRBV7-2; D is unclear. Trimming shortened V by 5 bases and J by 2 bases, and 5 bases separated the two germline ends. The CDR3 extends over 12 amino acids. CDR1 is SGHTA, CDR2 FQGNSA, per germline. CDR3 sequence (DNA): TGTGCCAGCAGCACTTACACAGATACGCAGTATTTT. It specifies CASSTYTDTQYF.

The rearrangement joins TRBV10-1 to TRBJ1-3; the D is unclear. The CDR3 runs 15 residues. The V and J ends lost 5 bases and 0 bases respectively, with 11 bases between them. Germline CDR1 WNHNN, CDR2 SYGVQD (reference sequence). DNA of the CDR3: TGCGCCAGCAGTCCTCGACTGTTCTCTGGAAACACCATATATTTT. It specifies CASSPRLFSGNTIYF.

The rearrangement joins TRBV2 to TRBJ1-6, with D possibly matching TRBD1 (5 bases). The CDR3 has 13 residues. V was cut by 4 bases and J by 7 bases, with 8 bases left in between. The V gene's germline CDR1 is SNHLY and CDR2 FYNNEI. The CDR3 DNA reads as TGTGCCAGCAGTGGACAGTCAAATTCACCCCTCCACTTT. Amino acids: CASSGQSNSPLHF.

This clone is categorized as medium-sized. The chain couples TRBV5-1 to TRBJ2-2; tentative D call: TRBD2 (6 bases). This CDR3 spans 17 amino acids. V was clipped by 2 bases and J by 6 bases, with 20 bases between them. The germline V gene encodes CDR1 SGHRS and CDR2 YFSETQ. CDR3 sequence reads: CASSFPTSPTVSGELFF. In DNA form, the CDR3 reads TGCGCCAGCAGCTTTCCTACTAGCCCAACGGTATCCGGGGAGCTGTTTTTT.